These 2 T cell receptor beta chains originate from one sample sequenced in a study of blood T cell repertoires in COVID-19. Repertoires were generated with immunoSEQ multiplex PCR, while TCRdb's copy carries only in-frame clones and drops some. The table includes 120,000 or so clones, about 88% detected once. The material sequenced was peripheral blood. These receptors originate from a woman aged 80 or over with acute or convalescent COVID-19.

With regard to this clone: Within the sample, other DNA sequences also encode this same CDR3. CDR3 bases: TGTGCCAGCAGCCAAAGGGGGGGTGGAAACACCATATATTTT. Translated, it gives CASSQRGGGNTIYF. The chain employs TRBV3-1 (or the pseudogene TRBV3-2) and TRBJ1-3; possibly TRBD1 for D (6 bases). The germline V gene has CDR1 LGHDT and CDR2 YNNKEL (reference sequence). This CDR3 spans 14 amino acids. Trimming took 2 bases from V and 3 from J, leaving 8 bases between them.

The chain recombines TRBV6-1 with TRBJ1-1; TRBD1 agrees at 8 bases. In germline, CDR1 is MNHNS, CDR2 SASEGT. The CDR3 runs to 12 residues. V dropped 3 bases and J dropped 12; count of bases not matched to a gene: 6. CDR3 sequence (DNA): TGTGCCAGCAGTGACAGGGGGCGCGGGACTTTCTTT. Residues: CASSDRGRGTFF.